This TCR beta chain was captured by sequencing in a study of OX40 agonist ivuxolimab in advanced cancers. TCRdb keeps only in-frame clones here, not all; method: immunoSEQ multiplex PCR. The profile shows 70,000 or so clones, approximately 91% of them singletons. The CDR3 loop spans 15 amino acids. This TCR came from an adult with an advanced solid tumor such as melanoma, head and neck, liver or kidney cancer. The chain combines TRBV21-1 with TRBJ2-5; TRBD2 is the table's D call, not checked against the DNA. TRBV21-1 is given as a pseudogene. Material: CD4+ or CD8+ T cells sorted from blood, obtained in a trial of the OX40 agonist ivuxolimab. The CDR3 nucleotides are TGTGCCAGCAGCAAAGGGAGGGAGGGAAAAGAGACCCAGTACTTC. Protein sequence: CASSKGREGKETQYF.